Listed below are T cell receptor beta chains from one sample, sequenced in a study of cytomegalovirus exposure and HLA in healthy donors. Profiling relied on immunoSEQ multiplex PCR, and the TCRdb table lists in-frame clones only, not all of them. This table has about 97,000 clones, around 81% appearing once. Sequences were obtained from PBMCs. These receptors all come from a middle-aged man in good health and CMV-seropositive. The CDR3 runs from the conserved cysteine through the conserved F or W. The D gene is left open where the match is weak. Clone size is stated in some rows and not others, as once, few, many or a class when expanded.

. TRBJ2-7 TRBV5-1 14 . TGCGCCAGCAGCCGGACGGGAAGCTCCTACGAGCAGTACTTC CASSRTGSSYEQYF
TRBD2 TRBJ2-1 TRBV6-5 12 once TGTGCCAGCAGTTCTGTAGCGGGAGAAGGGTTCTTC CASSSVAGEGFF
. TRBJ2-5 TRBV5-4 14 . TGTGCCAGCAGCTTGGTGCGGGCACAAGAGACCCAGTACTTC CASSLVRAQETQYF
TRBD1 TRBJ2-7 TRBV4-1 15 . TGCGCCAGCAGCCAAGGGGTCACAGGGGTGAGGGGGCAGTACTTC CASSQGVTGVRGQYF
. TRBJ2-1 TRBV10-3 18 . TGTGCCATCAGGGTCGGGGCGGGGAGCGGAGGCCCCCACAATGAGCAGTTCTTC CAIRVGAGSGGPHNEQFF
TRBD1 TRBJ1-2 TRBV19 14 once TGTGCCAGTCGTAATGCGGACAGGGATGGTGGCTACACCTTC CASRNADRDGGYTF
. TRBJ1-1 TRBV20-1 11 . TGCAGTGCGCGGCCCAGGGGCGAAGCTTTCTTT CSARPRGEAFF
. TRBJ2-1 TRBV9 15 . TGTGCCAGCAGCGTTGAAGGGGTCTCCTACAATGAGCAGTTCTTC CASSVEGVSYNEQFF
TRBD2 TRBJ2-5 TRBV18 12 . TGTGGGACTAGCGGGGATCAAGAGACCCAGTACTTC CGTSGDQETQYF
. TRBJ2-7 TRBV4-1 15 . TGCGCCAGCAGCCAGATACCGGGACTGGCGGGGGAGCAGTACTTC CASSQIPGLAGEQYF
. TRBJ1-1 TRBV5-1 13 . TGCGCCAGCAGCTTGGTGACAGCAAGTGAAGCTTTCTTT CASSLVTASEAFF
TRBD1 TRBJ1-2 TRBV19 12 . TGTGCCAGTGGACAGGCTAACTATGGCTACACCTTC CASGQANYGYTF
. TRBJ2-1 TRBV7-6 14 . TGTGCCAGCAGCTTAGGGGACTCCCCCGGTGAGCAGTTCTTC CASSLGDSPGEQFF
TRBD1 TRBJ2-7 TRBV10-2 14 . TGCGCCAGCAGCCCCAGGGGGATTTCCTACGAGCAGTACTTC CASSPRGISYEQYF
TRBD1 TRBJ2-1 TRBV27 17 few TGTGCCAGCAGTCCCCGACCGGGACAGGTGGGCTACAATGAGCAGTTCTTC CASSPRPGQVGYNEQFF
. TRBJ2-2 TRBV9 13 few TGTGCCAGCAGCGCGACAGTCACCGGGGAGCTGTTTTTT CASSATVTGELFF